Each of the 24 T cell receptor beta chains below was sequenced from the same sample in a study of blood T cell repertoires in COVID-19. TCRdb's copy holds only in-frame clones and misses some; the assay was immunoSEQ multiplex PCR. The data contain about 160,000 clones, under 80% of them singletons. The source material was peripheral blood. These receptors were collected from a man aged 70-80 years with acute or convalescent COVID-19.

The chain uses TRBV30 and TRBJ1-5, with 7 bases aligning to TRBD1. This CDR3 has 15 amino acids. CDR1 and CDR2 from the germline V gene are GTSNPN and SVGIG (reference sequence). V shed 1 base, J shed 4 bases, and the junction held 7 bases outside the gene matches. The CDR3 reads CAWSDRGARNQPQHF. CDR3 nucleotide sequence: TGTGCCTGGAGTGACAGGGGAGCACGTAATCAGCCCCAGCATTTT.

The chain uses TRBV6-6 and TRBJ1-1, with 9 nucleotides matching TRBD1. Germline assignment: CDR1 MNHNY and CDR2 SVGAGI (reference sequence). Losses at the gene ends were 5 bases for V and 8 bases for J; bases not matched to a gene: 12. The CDR3 covers 15 residues. The CDR3 protein is CASSKGQGAPGEAFF. CDR3 DNA sequence: TGTGCCAGCAGTAAGGGACAGGGCGCACCGGGAGAAGCTTTCTTT.

The V gene is TRBV28, the J gene TRBJ1-1; perhaps TRBD1 as D (5 bases). Germline loops: CDR1 MDHEN, CDR2 SYDVKM. The V and J ends lost 4 bases and 6 bases respectively, with 12 bases between them. The CDR3 runs to 13 residues. Written as DNA, the CDR3 is TGTGCCAGCAGTTCTGGGGGGGGGTCTGAAGCTTTCTTT. Translated, it gives CASSSGGGSEAFF.

This chain connects TRBV5-1 to TRBJ2-3; 10 bases match TRBD2. The germline V gene encodes CDR1 SGHRS and CDR2 YFSETQ. The CDR3 extends over 14 amino acids. V dropped 3 bases and J dropped 6; count of bases not matched to a gene: 4. CDR3: CASSSVAGGDTQYF. The CDR3 DNA reads as TGCGCCAGCAGCTCAGTAGCGGGGGGTGATACGCAGTATTTT.

The CDR3 here is CASSSADRLSYEQYF. CDR3 DNA sequence: TGTGCCAGCAGCTCCGCCGACAGGCTTTCCTACGAGCAGTACTTC. The chain carries TRBV7-2 and TRBJ2-7, with D possibly being TRBD1 (6 bases). Germline CDR1 SGHTA, CDR2 FQGNSA. Trimming took 4 bases from V and 1 from J, leaving 14 bases between them. The CDR3 spans 15 residues.

V is TRBV27 and J is TRBJ1-1; 9 bases are shared with TRBD1. V was pared by 2 bases and J by 2 bases, with 6 bases of the junction left unmatched. CDR1 MNHEY and CDR2 SMNVEV come from the germline V gene (reference sequence). This CDR3 spans 16 amino acids. CDR3 in DNA: TGTGCCAGCAGTTTAATGGGCACAGGGGGCAACACTGAAGCTTTCTTT. Its translation: CASSLMGTGGNTEAFF.

The CDR3 protein is CATSDLSGHISNQPQHF. CDR3 DNA: TGTGCCACCAGTGATTTATCCGGACACATTAGCAATCAGCCCCAGCATTTT. The J gene is TRBJ1-5, the V gene TRBV24-1, with TRBD1 as a possible D gene (5 bases). Germline CDR1 is KGHDR and CDR2 is SFDVKD. The CDR3 covers 17 residues. Trimming shortened V by 1 base and J by 0 bases, and 12 bases separated the two germline ends.

V usage is TRBV12-3 or TRBV12-4 and J usage is TRBJ1-1; D gene ambiguous. The length of the CDR3 is 13 residues. V lost 2 bases and J lost 4, with 8 bases in between. CDR3 protein: CASSLMETTEAFF. The CDR3, as DNA: TGTGCCAGCAGTTTAATGGAGACCACTGAAGCTTTCTTT.

The chain combines TRBV27 with TRBJ1-2, with D maybe TRBD1 (6 bases). Germline values: CDR1 MNHEY, CDR2 SMNVEV (reference sequence). This CDR3 is built from 14 residues. Trimming removed 6 bases at V and 0 bases at J, with 11 bases between. CDR3 protein: CASSPDRANYGYTF. The CDR3 nucleotides read TGTGCCAGCAGCCCGGACAGAGCTAACTATGGCTACACCTTC.

The V and J genes are TRBV6-5 and TRBJ1-6, with a tentative D call TRBD1 (6 bases). Germline CDR1 MNHEY, CDR2 SVGAGI. The CDR3 has 15 residues. The ends were cut back, 7 bases at V and 3 bases at J, with 13 bases in the middle. Written as DNA, the CDR3 is TGTGCCAGCACCAACGAGGGACACTATAATTCACCCCTCCACTTT. The encoded protein is CASTNEGHYNSPLHF.

The V gene is TRBV27, the J gene TRBJ2-7; TRBD1 agrees at 11 bases. Germline assignment: CDR1 MNHEY and CDR2 SMNVEV (reference sequence). CDR3 length equals 15 residues. Trimming removed 5 bases from V and 2 bases from J; junction bases left unmatched: 5. For the CDR3, the DNA is TGTGCCAGCAGTGGACAGGGGGCCAGGACCTACGAGCAGTACTTC. Protein product: CASSGQGARTYEQYF.

Only one count was recorded for this clone. The genes are TRBV7-8 and TRBJ1-1; D remains ambiguous. Germline CDR1 reads SGHVS; CDR2 reads FQNEAQ. The germline V and J ends were trimmed by 1 base and 4 bases, with 13 bases remaining between them. The CDR3 runs 15 residues. CDR3 amino acids: CASSLGVGEGTEAFF. The CDR3 DNA is TGTGCCAGCAGCTTAGGAGTCGGGGAGGGCACTGAAGCTTTCTTT.

The CDR3 reads CASSRVNSPLHF. The CDR3 DNA reads as TGTGCCAGCAGTCGGGTTAATTCACCCCTCCACTTT. The rearrangement uses TRBV6-5 and TRBJ1-6; no firm D call. Germline V gene data show CDR1 as MNHEY and CDR2 as SVGAGI. The CDR3 totals 12 residues. V shed 5 bases and J shed 6 bases, with 5 bases lying between them.

This clone occurred a few times. The rearrangement uses TRBV27 and TRBJ1-1; no definite D call. The CDR3 sequence is 12 residues long. V shed 4 bases and J shed 1 base, with 4 bases lying between them. Per germline, CDR1 MNHEY and CDR2 SMNVEV (reference sequence). CDR3 protein: CASSSGNTEAFF. CDR3 bases: TGTGCCAGCAGTTCCGGGAACACTGAAGCTTTCTTT.

The chain has TRBV27 and TRBJ2-4; 10 bases line up with TRBD2. Unmatched junction bases numbered 5, after V lost 3 bases and J lost 0 bases. The CDR3 covers 17 residues. In germline, CDR1 is MNHEY, CDR2 SMNVEV (reference sequence). CDR3 region: CASSLSGRALAKNIQYF. The CDR3 bases are TGTGCCAGCAGTTTGAGCGGGAGGGCTCTAGCCAAAAACATTCAGTACTTC.

V is TRBV18 and J is TRBJ1-1, with D perhaps TRBD1 (5 bases). The CDR3 is made up of 15 amino acids. V gave up 1 base and J gave up 4 bases, with 13 bases separating them. CDR1 is KGHSH, CDR2 LQKENI, per germline. CDR3 nucleotides: TGTGCCAGCTCACCACGACAGAGTACGGGCACTGAAGCTTTCTTT. Protein sequence: CASSPRQSTGTEAFF.

The rearrangement links TRBV11-3 to TRBJ2-2, with D tentatively TRBD2 (6 bases). Germline V gene sequence: CDR1 SGHNT, CDR2 YENEEA. CDR3 size: 15 residues. V was trimmed by 3 bases and J by 5 bases, leaving 13 bases between them. The CDR3 spells CASSFREGGTGELFF. The CDR3 DNA reads as TGTGCCAGCAGCTTTAGGGAAGGAGGGACCGGGGAGCTGTTTTTT.

Only a few counts were recorded for this clone. V and J are TRBV5-1 and TRBJ1-5, with 7 bases aligning to TRBD1. V was pared by 4 bases and J by 1 base, with 2 bases of the junction left unmatched. The CDR3 consists of 14 residues. The germline V gene encodes CDR1 SGHRS and CDR2 YFSETQ. CDR3 residues: CASSLGQSNQPQHF. CDR3 DNA sequence: TGCGCCAGCAGCCTGGGACAGAGCAATCAGCCCCAGCATTTT. The whole variable domain, remainder taken from reference TRBV5-1 and TRBJ1-5, is KAGVTQTPRYLIKTRGQQVTLSCSPISGHRSVSWYQQTPGQGLQFLFEYFSETQRNKGNFPGRFSGRQFSNSRSEMNVSTLELGDSALYLCASSLGQSNQPQHFGDGTRLSIL.

Here the CDR3 reads CAWMEGAVETQYF. CDR3 in DNA: TGTGCCTGGATGGAGGGGGCGGTGGAGACCCAGTACTTC. The rearrangement joins TRBV30 to TRBJ2-5, with TRBD1 as a possible D gene (7 bases). This CDR3 has 13 residues. The V end was cut by 4 bases, the J end by 5 bases, with 14 bases between. The germline V gene encodes CDR1 GTSNPN and CDR2 SVGIG (reference sequence).

The chain uses TRBV24-1 and TRBJ2-2; TRBD1 agrees at 12 bases. V dropped 5 bases and J dropped 3; count of bases not matched to a gene: 12. This CDR3 has 19 residues. From germline, CDR1 is KGHDR and CDR2 SFDVKD. CDR3 DNA sequence: TGTGCCACCAGTGCCCCGCCCGGGACAGGGGGCGCGGACACCGGGGAGCTGTTTTTT. Translating gives CATSAPPGTGGADTGELFF.

The genes are TRBV9 and TRBJ2-1; 8 positions agree with TRBD2. There are 18 residues in the CDR3. V trimming: 0 bases; J trimming: 0 bases; junction bases outside the gene matches: 8. Germline loops: CDR1 SGDLS, CDR2 YYNGEE. The CDR3 sequence is CASSVDVLAGGSYNEQFF. Written as DNA, the CDR3 is TGTGCCAGCAGCGTAGATGTATTGGCGGGAGGCTCCTACAATGAGCAGTTCTTC.

The CDR3 DNA sequence: TGTGCCAGCAGCCTGCAGGGGAGCTCCTACAATGAGCAGTTCTTC. Its protein is CASSLQGSSYNEQFF. The J gene is TRBJ2-1, the V gene TRBV7-2; D is perhaps TRBD1 (6 bases). The CDR3 sequence is 15 residues long. Trimming cost V 5 bases and J 0 bases, with 11 bases left between them. Germline assignment: CDR1 SGHTA and CDR2 FQGNSA.

The chain combines TRBV24-1 with TRBJ2-7, with 11 bases aligning to TRBD1. The CDR3 is made up of 15 amino acids. Germline assignment: CDR1 KGHDR and CDR2 SFDVKD. With V trimmed by 4 bases and J by 2 bases, 3 bases remained unmatched. The CDR3, as DNA: TGTGCCACCAGTGACAGGGGACAGGGGGCCTACGAGCAGTACTTC. Amino acid sequence: CATSDRGQGAYEQYF.

The chain is built from TRBV5-5 and TRBJ2-4, with 8 positions matching TRBD2. The J segment lost 5 bases and the V segment lost 1 base, leaving 11 bases of the junction unmatched. The CDR3 loop spans 17 amino acids. Germline CDR1 and CDR2: SGHKS and YYEKEE (reference sequence). CDR3 in amino acids: CASSLTSGGPVQNIQYF. CDR3 DNA: TGTGCCAGCAGCTTGACTAGCGGAGGTCCGGTCCAAAACATTCAGTACTTC. The entire variable domain, with the rest obtained from reference TRBV5-5 and TRBJ2-4, is as follows: DAGVTQSPTHLIKTRGQQVTLRCSPISGHKSVSWYQQVLGQGPQFIFQYYEKEERGRGNFPDRFSARQFPNYSSELNVNALLLGDSALYLCASSLTSGGPVQNIQYFGAGTRLSVL.